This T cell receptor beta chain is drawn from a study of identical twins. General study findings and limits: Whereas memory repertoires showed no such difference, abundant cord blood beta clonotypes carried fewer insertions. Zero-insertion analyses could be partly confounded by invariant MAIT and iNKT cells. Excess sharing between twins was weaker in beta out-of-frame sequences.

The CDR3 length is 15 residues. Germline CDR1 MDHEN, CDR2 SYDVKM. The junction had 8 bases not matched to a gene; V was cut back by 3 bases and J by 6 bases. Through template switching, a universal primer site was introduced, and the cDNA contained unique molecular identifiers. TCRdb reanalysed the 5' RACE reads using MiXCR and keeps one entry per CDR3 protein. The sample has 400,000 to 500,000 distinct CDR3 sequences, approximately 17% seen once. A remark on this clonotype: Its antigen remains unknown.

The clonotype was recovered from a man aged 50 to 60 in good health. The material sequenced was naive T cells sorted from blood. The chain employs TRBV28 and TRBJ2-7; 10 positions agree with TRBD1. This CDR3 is CASSFLIGTGVEQYF. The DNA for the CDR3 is TGTGCCAGCAGTTTCCTCATTGGGACAGGGGTCGAGCAGTACTTC.